One and the same sample provided the 24 T cell receptor beta chains below, sequenced in a study of blood T cell repertoires in COVID-19. Generated by immunoSEQ multiplex PCR, the TCRdb table keeps only in-frame clones and is missing some. The profile shows a few hundred thousand clones, over 80% of them singletons. The sequencing input was peripheral blood. These receptors were collected from a woman between 45 and 60 years old with COVID-19, enrolled during active disease.

CDR3 sequence reads: CASRGELDEKLFF. The CDR3 coding sequence is TGTGCCAGCCGGGGAGAACTCGATGAAAAACTGTTTTTT. V gene TRBV6-5 combines with J gene TRBJ1-4, with no clear D. The V and J ends lost 8 bases and 6 bases respectively, with 13 bases between them. CDR1 MNHEY and CDR2 SVGAGI come from the germline V gene. This CDR3 has 13 residues.

This clone is a singleton in its sample. The chain joins TRBV20-1 to TRBJ1-1; TRBD1 might be the D (5 bases). This CDR3 has 11 amino acids. Trimming cost V 7 bases and J 1 base, with 7 bases left between them. Looked up from germline, CDR1 is DFQATT and CDR2 is SNEGSKA (reference sequence). CDR3 coding DNA: TGCAGTGAAACAGGGAACACTGAAGCTTTCTTT. The encoded protein is CSETGNTEAFF.

The chain carries TRBV7-2 and TRBJ2-2, with TRBD2 matching 7 bases. The CDR3 sequence is 15 residues long. The J segment lost 6 bases and the V segment lost 1 base, leaving 5 bases of the junction unmatched. Germline CDR1 and CDR2: SGHTA and FQGNSA. CDR3 in DNA: TGTGCCAGCAGCTTAGAGTATGCGGGGGCCGGGGAGCTGTTTTTT. Translating gives CASSLEYAGAGELFF. The whole variable domain, filled in from reference TRBV7-2 and TRBJ2-2, reads GAGVSQSPSNKVTEKGKDVELRCDPISGHTALYWYRQSLGQGLEFLIYFQGNSAPDKSGLPSDRFSAERTGGSVSTLTIQRTQQEDSAVYLCASSLEYAGAGELFFGEGSRLTVL.

The genes are TRBV7-3 and TRBJ2-5, with TRBD1 as a possible D gene (5 bases). CDR1 is SGHTA and CDR2 is FQGTGA in the germline V gene. The CDR3 has 15 amino acids. Trimming removed 5 bases at V and 7 bases at J, with 20 bases between. The CDR3 bases are TGTGCCAGCAGCCCACAGAGTAGGGGTATTGGGACCCAGTACTTC. Amino acids: CASSPQSRGIGTQYF.

The chain uses TRBV30 and TRBJ1-2, with 11 bases aligning to TRBD1. Trimming removed 5 bases from V and 5 bases from J; junction bases left unmatched: 4. CDR1 and CDR2 from the germline V gene are GTSNPN and SVGIG (reference sequence). The CDR3 runs to 13 residues. CDR3 in DNA: TGTGCCTGGGGGGACAGGGGGAATTATGGCTACACCTTC. It encodes CAWGDRGNYGYTF.

The rearrangement joins TRBV3-1 (or the pseudogene TRBV3-2) to TRBJ2-1; a possible D gene is TRBD1 (5 bases). The V and J ends lost 1 base and 6 bases respectively, with 10 bases between them. Germline CDR1 reads LGHDT; CDR2 reads YNNKEL (reference sequence). This CDR3 is built from 14 residues. The CDR3 nucleotides read TGTGCCAGCAGCCAAGGACAGCTGCGCAATGAGCAGTTCTTC. Encoded protein: CASSQGQLRNEQFF.

The V gene is TRBV10-1, the J gene TRBJ2-1; the match to TRBD2 covers 10 bases. Unmatched junction bases numbered 6, after V lost 6 bases and J lost 4 bases. This CDR3 region has 15 residues. Germline-derived CDR1 and CDR2 are WNHNN and SYGVQD (reference sequence). The CDR3 protein is CASSASGSRYNEQFF. In nucleotides, the CDR3 is TGCGCCAGCAGCGCTAGCGGGAGTAGGTACAATGAGCAGTTCTTC.

The CDR3: CATGLSIPDTQYF. Written as DNA, the CDR3 is TGTGCCACCGGACTATCGATCCCAGATACGCAGTATTTT. The rearrangement links TRBV3-1 (or the pseudogene TRBV3-2) to TRBJ2-3; tentative D call: TRBD2 (6 bases). The CDR3 spans 13 residues. CDR1 is LGHDT and CDR2 is YNNKEL in the germline V gene (reference sequence). V was trimmed by 10 bases and J by 4 bases, leaving 15 bases between them.

The chain uses TRBV10-2 and TRBJ2-7; D is unclear. CDR1 is WSHSY and CDR2 is SAAADI in the germline V gene. CDR3 size: 12 residues. Trimming removed 8 bases at V and 1 base at J, with 9 bases between. CDR3 nucleotides: TGCGCCAGCGAGACACTGTCCTACGAGCAGTACTTC. It encodes CASETLSYEQYF.

The chain uses TRBV11-3 and TRBJ1-1; 9 bases fit TRBD1. The V segment lost 5 bases and the J segment 1 base; nucleotides outside the gene matches: 5. Germline V CDR1 and CDR2: SGHNT, YENEEA. The CDR3 has 15 residues. CDR3 protein: CASSRPGQGNTEAFF. The DNA for the CDR3 is TGTGCCAGCAGCCGCCCGGGACAGGGGAACACTGAAGCTTTCTTT.

V is TRBV11-2 and J is TRBJ2-5; possibly TRBD1 for D (5 bases). This CDR3 has 11 residues. V was pared by 6 bases and J by 5 bases, with 7 bases between. CDR1 is SGHAT and CDR2 is FQNNGV in the germline V gene. DNA for the CDR3: TGTGCCAGCAGTTCAGGGGAGACCCAGTACTTC. Its protein product is CASSSGETQYF.

This chain links TRBV7-2 with TRBJ1-5, with a weak D call TRBD1 (5 bases). Looked up from germline, CDR1 is SGHTA and CDR2 is FQGNSA. This CDR3 has 15 amino acids. Trimming shortened V by 0 bases and J by 1 base, and 7 bases separated the two germline ends. The CDR3 bases are TGTGCCAGCAGCTTAGCGGGGGGAAGCAATCAGCCCCAGCATTTT. Translating gives CASSLAGGSNQPQHF.

The chain employs TRBV21-1 and TRBJ2-7; the D call in the table, TRBD1, was not verified against the DNA. TRBV21-1 is given as a pseudogene. This CDR3 comprises 18 residues. The CDR3 sequence: CASLGGFGTGLKSYEQYF. The CDR3 DNA reads TGTGCCAGCCTGGGGGGGTTCGGGACAGGATTAAAGAGCTACGAGCAGTACTTC.

This sequence joins TRBV7-2 and TRBJ2-7, with 9 bases fitting TRBD2. This CDR3 has 14 amino acids. Germline V gene lookup returns CDR1 SGHTA and CDR2 FQGNSA. V shed 6 bases, J shed 0 bases, and the junction held 3 bases outside the gene matches. The CDR3 bases are TGTGCCAGCAGACTAGCGGGCAACTCCTACGAGCAGTACTTC. Residues: CASRLAGNSYEQYF.

V usage is TRBV6-2 or TRBV6-3 and J usage is TRBJ1-1; TRBD1 matches at 9 bases. The CDR3 covers 13 residues. V shed 5 bases, J shed 7 bases, and the junction held 5 bases outside the gene matches. The V gene's germline CDR1 is MNHEY and CDR2 SVGEGT. The CDR3 DNA is TGTGCCAGCAGTCACAGGGGGCTTGATGAAGCTTTCTTT. Amino acid sequence: CASSHRGLDEAFF.

The genes are TRBV3-1 (or the pseudogene TRBV3-2) and TRBJ2-7, with TRBD1 matching over 12 bases. Germline CDR1 is LGHDT and CDR2 is YNNKEL (reference sequence). The V and J ends lost 3 bases and 4 bases, in that order; junction bases with no gene match: 4. This CDR3 region has 15 residues. The CDR3 nucleotides are TGTGCCAGCAGCCACCGGGACAGGGGGCTTTACGAGCAGTACTTC. This gives the protein CASSHRDRGLYEQYF.

This chain connects TRBV9 to TRBJ1-2; 9 nucleotides line up with TRBD1. The CDR3 extends over 15 amino acids. Unmatched junction bases numbered 8, after V lost 4 bases and J lost 4 bases. From germline, CDR1 is SGDLS and CDR2 YYNGEE. The CDR3 DNA follows: TGTGCCAGCAGCCCCCTACTGGACAGGGGCTATGGCTACACCTTC. As protein: CASSPLLDRGYGYTF. The full variable domain, completed using reference TRBV9 and TRBJ1-2, is DSGVTQTPKHLITATGQRVTLRCSPRSGDLSVYWYQQSLDQGLQFLIQYYNGEERAKGNILERFSAQQFPDLHSELNLSSLELGDSALYFCASSPLLDRGYGYTFGSGTRLTVV.

As to this clone: The sample carries other DNA sequences with the same CDR3. The CDR3 bases are TGCGCCAGCAGCTTGGGAGCGCTGAGCACAGATACGCAGTATTTT. Translating gives CASSLGALSTDTQYF. J is TRBJ2-3 and V is TRBV5-1; D gene unclear. V dropped 0 bases and J dropped 0 bases, with 8 bases sitting between them. This CDR3 spans 15 amino acids. Germline loops: CDR1 SGHRS, CDR2 YFSETQ.

This chain connects TRBV3-1 (or the pseudogene TRBV3-2) to TRBJ2-2, with 9 bases aligning to TRBD2. This CDR3 region has 14 residues. V was clipped by 4 bases and J by 7 bases; unmatched bases: 4. The V gene's germline CDR1 is LGHDT and CDR2 YNNKEL (reference sequence). The CDR3 is CASSLSGSDGELFF. The CDR3 coding sequence is TGTGCCAGCAGCCTTAGCGGGAGTGACGGGGAGCTGTTTTTT.

The chain employs TRBV18 and TRBJ2-3; no definite D call. Per the germline V gene, CDR1 is KGHSH and CDR2 is LQKENI. V was clipped by 3 bases and J by 4 bases, with 14 bases between them. This CDR3 is 15 amino acids long. The CDR3 spells CASSPLASRADTQYF. CDR3 DNA: TGTGCCAGCTCACCCTTGGCTAGTCGAGCAGATACGCAGTATTTT.

The V call is TRBV30, the J call TRBJ2-1; TRBD2 aligns across 13 bases. There are 14 residues in the CDR3. The J segment lost 8 bases and the V segment lost 3 bases, leaving 4 bases of the junction unmatched. Per germline, CDR1 GTSNPN and CDR2 SVGIG (reference sequence). The CDR3 region has the DNA TGTGCCTGGAGGTGGACTAGCGGGAGTTATGAGCAGTTCTTC. Amino acids: CAWRWTSGSYEQFF.

This chain links TRBV3-1 (or the pseudogene TRBV3-2) with TRBJ2-7; D might be TRBD2 (6 bases). Germline loops: CDR1 LGHDT, CDR2 YNNKEL (reference sequence). The CDR3 sequence is 16 residues long. V was cut by 1 base and J by 8 bases, with 21 bases left in between. CDR3 residues: CASSQVSGGLSAQQYF. The CDR3 region has the DNA TGTGCCAGCAGCCAAGTGTCCGGGGGTTTATCTGCTCAGCAGTACTTC.

The chain links TRBV18 to TRBJ1-2; D gene unclear. The CDR3 contains 13 residues. V dropped 4 bases and J dropped 5 bases, with 11 bases sitting between them. Germline CDR1 reads KGHSH; CDR2 reads LQKENI. Written as DNA, the CDR3 is TGTGCCAGCTCACGAGGGAGAGTTTATGGCTACACCTTC. This translates into CASSRGRVYGYTF.

V usage is TRBV6-5 and J usage is TRBJ2-3, with TRBD2 matching over 10 bases. The V segment lost 9 bases and the J segment 8 bases; nucleotides outside the gene matches: 11. Per the germline V gene, CDR1 is MNHEY and CDR2 is SVGAGI. This CDR3 has 14 residues. This CDR3 is CASSVAGGLATQYF. For the CDR3, the DNA is TGTGCCAGTTCGGTAGCGGGGGGCTTAGCTACGCAGTATTTT.